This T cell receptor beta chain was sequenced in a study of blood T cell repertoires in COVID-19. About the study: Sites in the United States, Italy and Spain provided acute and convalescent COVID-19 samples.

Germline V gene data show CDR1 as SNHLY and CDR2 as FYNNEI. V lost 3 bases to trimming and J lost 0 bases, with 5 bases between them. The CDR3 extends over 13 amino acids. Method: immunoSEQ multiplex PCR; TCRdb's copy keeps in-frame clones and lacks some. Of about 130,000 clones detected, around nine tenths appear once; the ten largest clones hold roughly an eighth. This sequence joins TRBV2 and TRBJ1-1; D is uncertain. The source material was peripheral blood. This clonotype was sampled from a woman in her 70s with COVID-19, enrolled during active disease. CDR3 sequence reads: CASSDTVNTEAFF. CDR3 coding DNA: TGTGCCAGCAGTGATACAGTGAACACTGAAGCTTTCTTT.